This T cell receptor beta chain derives from a study of a mutant IDH1 vaccine in newly diagnosed glioma. The overall study: Patients arrived already treated with radiotherapy, temozolomide, or both, most having had both. Visits designated V12 and V13 were conducted at weeks 35 and 47, respectively. Overall study results and limits: Apparently unrelated to pseudoprogression were changes in the top peripheral T cell clonotypes.

Assay: immunoSEQ multiplex PCR; the TCRdb copy retains only in-frame clones and omits some. The repertoire includes 60,000 to 65,000 clones, approximately 80% of them detected once, and over 3.5% sits in the top ten. The CDR3 is made up of 13 amino acids. CDR1 MNHNS and CDR2 SASEGT come from the germline V gene. V lost 6 bases to trimming and J lost 1 base, with 9 bases between them. With regard to this clone: Its matching antigen is unknown.

Indicated time point: week 35, safety follow-up. The content of each vaccine dose was 300 ug of mutant IDH1 20-mer peptide, and topical imiquimod accompanied it. There were new WHO grade 3 or 4 astrocytomas in the donors, and these were IDH1-mutant and ATRX-lost. The chain recombines TRBV6-1 with TRBJ1-1; unclear D gene. Source: PBMCs, taken from a glioma patient whose treatment included an IDH1 peptide vaccine. The TCR was taken from a man aged 25-40 years with glioma. CDR3 sequence: CASRVSGNTEAFF. The CDR3 coding sequence is TGTGCCAGCAGGGTATCGGGGAACACTGAAGCTTTCTTT.